This passage covers 31 T cell receptor beta chains from one sample sequenced in a study of breast tumors, draining lymph nodes, adjacent tissues. Axillary draining lymph nodes of breast cancer patients supplied the node samples. Each CDR3 protein gets one entry after TCRdb re-called the multiplex PCR reads with MiXCR. The sample yields fewer than 200,000 distinct CDR3 sequences, approximately 30% seen once. Sequenced: axillary lymph node tissue. These receptors were taken from a female donor with breast cancer. Some clones in this sample may be carry-over from other donors' samples.

Many counts were recorded for this clonotype. The V call is TRBV5-1, the J call TRBJ2-2, with 9 bases lining up with TRBD1. CDR3 length: 15 amino acids. Germline lookup yields CDR1 SGHRS and CDR2 YFSETQ. Trimming at V came to 0 bases and at J to 7 bases, leaving 4 bases not matched to a gene. Here the CDR3 reads CASSLGGQGIGELFF. The CDR3 nucleotides read TGCGCCAGCAGCTTGGGGGGACAGGGAATCGGGGAGCTGTTTTTT.

This clonotype has a count of ten or more. The V and J genes are TRBV12-3 or TRBV12-4 and TRBJ2-1; TRBD1 aligns across 9 bases. Trimming took 7 bases from V and 5 from J; bases not matched to a gene: 9. The CDR3 is 15 amino acids. CDR3 in amino acids: CASTMDRGINNEQFF. The CDR3 DNA sequence: TGTGCCAGCACCATGGACAGGGGAATCAACAATGAGCAGTTCTTC.

This clonotype was seen once. The DNA for the CDR3 is TGTGCCAGCAGCTTTCGGCTAGCGGGACACACCGGGGAGCTGTTTTTT. Translating it yields CASSFRLAGHTGELFF. The rearrangement links TRBV7-2 to TRBJ2-2; 9 positions match TRBD2. Germline CDR1 SGHTA, CDR2 FQGNSA. The CDR3 is made up of 16 amino acids. V gave up 3 bases and J gave up 3 bases; unmatched junction bases: 5.

This clonotype was detected a few times. This may be a read error: a much more frequent sequence differs by one nucleotide. CDR3 in amino acids: CASSVATGGLSTATQYF. Written as DNA, the CDR3 is TGTGCCAGCAGCGTAGCTACTGGTGGTCTTAGCACAGCTACGCAGTATTTT. The chain carries TRBV9 and TRBJ2-3; D is uncertain. The germline V gene has CDR1 SGDLS and CDR2 YYNGEE. The CDR3 consists of 17 residues.

Concerning this clonotype: Here the CDR3 omits its conserved ending phenylalanine or tryptophan, so a read error is the likely source. Because the CDR3's place on the DNA is in doubt, the DNA is left out and the CDR3 is given as listed by TCRdb. This chain uses TRBV19 with TRBJ1-5; TRBD1, the table's D call, lacks a check against the DNA. Germline lookup yields CDR1 LNHDA and CDR2 SQIVND (reference sequence). Counting both end residues, the CDR3 totals 12 amino acids. This CDR3 reads CASTLGNQPQLC.

The gene calls are TRBV2 and TRBJ2-1, with D possibly being TRBD2 (5 bases). V was clipped by 6 bases and J by 1 base, with 16 bases between them. CDR1 SNHLY and CDR2 FYNNEI come from the germline V gene. The CDR3 runs 16 residues. The CDR3 loop is CASSARGQLSYNEQFF. CDR3 sequence (DNA): TGTGCCAGCAGCGCCCGAGGGCAGCTTTCCTACAATGAGCAGTTCTTC.

This clonotype was detected only a few times. This may be a read error: a much more frequent sequence differs by one nucleotide. The J gene is TRBJ2-5, the V gene TRBV12-5, with 10 bases that match TRBD2. V trimming: 4 bases; J trimming: 5 bases; junction bases outside the gene matches: 10. Germline CDR1 and CDR2: LGHNT and FRNRAP. The CDR3 is 16 residues long. CDR3 sequence (DNA): TGTGCTAGTGGTTGCACGGGGCTAGCGGGGGAGGAGACCCAGTACTTC. This sequence encodes CASGCTGLAGEETQYF.

This clonotype came up many times. The rearrangement links TRBV4-2 to TRBJ1-2; D not certain. The CDR3 has 14 amino acids. V was clipped by 0 bases and J by 4 bases, with 9 bases between them. CDR1 and CDR2 (germline): LGHNA, YNFKEQ. CDR3 coding DNA: TGTGCCAGCAGCCAAGAAGGATCAACCTATGGCTACACCTTC. Translated: CASSQEGSTYGYTF.

This clonotype was seen at least ten times. The V and J genes are TRBV20-1 and TRBJ2-2; possibly TRBD2 for D (6 bases). CDR3 size: 13 residues. Per germline, CDR1 DFQATT and CDR2 SNEGSKA (reference sequence). V dropped 4 bases and J dropped 7 bases, with 13 bases sitting between them. The DNA of the CDR3 is TGCAGTGCTACCGGGACTCCAAACGGGGAGCTGTTTTTT. This encodes CSATGTPNGELFF.

This clonotype has just one count. A much more abundant neighbour one base away suggests this may be a read error. J is TRBJ2-7 and V is TRBV5-6, with 13 bases matching TRBD2. The CDR3 runs to 17 residues. The germline CDR1 and CDR2 sequences are SGHDT and YYEEEE. The CDR3 loop reads CARSFGLAGVSSYEQYF. CDR3 bases: TGTGCCAGGAGCTTTGGACTAGCGGGAGTCTCCTCCTACGAGCAGTACTTC.

The chain links TRBV4-1 to TRBJ2-5, with 13 bases aligning to TRBD2. Unmatched junction bases numbered 8, after V lost 3 bases and J lost 1 base. The CDR3 extends over 18 amino acids. Germline values: CDR1 MGHRA, CDR2 YSYEKL. The CDR3 DNA sequence: TGCGCCAGCAGCCATATCGGGACTAGCGGGGCCCGCCAAGAGACCCAGTACTTC. This gives the protein CASSHIGTSGARQETQYF.

This chain links TRBV11-2 with TRBJ2-1; 8 bases align to TRBD1. The trim removed 0 bases at V and 4 bases at J, leaving 5 bases unmatched. The CDR3 spans 16 residues. Germline V gives CDR1 SGHAT, CDR2 FQNNGV. The CDR3, as DNA: TGTGCCAGCAGCTTAGAGGCCAGGGGGCCGTACAATGAGCAGTTCTTC. This translates into CASSLEARGPYNEQFF.

This clonotype has a count of ten or more. The rearrangement uses TRBV7-8 and TRBJ2-1; 8 nucleotides line up with TRBD1. This CDR3 is 17 amino acids long. The junction had 11 bases not matched to a gene; V was cut back by 3 bases and J by 4 bases. Germline CDR1 is SGHVS and CDR2 is FQNEAQ. CDR3 DNA sequence: TGTGCCAGCAGCTTGGACAGGGCCCTCCAACAATACAATGAGCAGTTCTTC. It encodes CASSLDRALQQYNEQFF.

This clonotype was seen ten or more times. CDR3 in amino acids: CASSPLGGRAYNEQFF. In DNA form, the CDR3 reads TGTGCCAGCAGCCCCCTTGGCGGGAGGGCCTACAATGAGCAGTTCTTC. V usage is TRBV7-9 and J usage is TRBJ2-1, with 9 bases matching TRBD2. Germline assignment: CDR1 SEHNR and CDR2 FQNEAQ (reference sequence). The ends lost 5 bases at V and 2 bases at J; junction bases unmatched: 7. The CDR3 consists of 16 residues.

Note on this clonotype: A much bigger clone sits one base away, suggesting this may be a read error. The chain carries TRBV6-5 and TRBJ2-7, with D possibly called TRBD1 or TRBD2 (5 bases each). CDR3 size: 15 residues. Trimming removed 6 bases at V and 2 bases at J, with 17 bases between. The germline V gene encodes CDR1 MNHEY and CDR2 SVGAGI. The CDR3 loop is CASRTSEGNAYEQYF. CDR3 coding DNA: TGTGCCAGCAGGACAAGCGAGGGGAATGCCTACGAGCAGTACTTC.

The rearrangement uses TRBV7-9 and TRBJ2-6; D possibly matches TRBD1 or TRBD2 (5 bases each). The CDR3 covers 17 residues. V gave up 2 bases and J gave up 3 bases, with 14 bases separating them. The germline gives CDR1 SEHNR, CDR2 FQNEAQ (reference sequence). The CDR3 loop reads CASSLRGEGNGANVLTF. As DNA, the CDR3 is TGTGCCAGCAGCTTAAGGGGAGAAGGGAATGGGGCCAACGTCCTGACTTTC.

The chain has TRBV24-1 and TRBJ2-2, with TRBD1 identical over 10 bases. This CDR3 comprises 18 residues. V dropped 2 bases and J dropped 5; count of bases not matched to a gene: 10. Germline values: CDR1 KGHDR, CDR2 SFDVKD. The CDR3 DNA follows: TGTGCCACCAGTGATTCGCCTGACAGGGGGCAGGGAACCGGGGAGCTGTTTTTT. Protein: CATSDSPDRGQGTGELFF.

Ten or more counts support this clonotype. The chain uses TRBV10-3 and TRBJ1-1, with 8 positions matching TRBD1. The CDR3 has 13 amino acids. Looked up from germline, CDR1 is ENHRY and CDR2 is SYGVKD. Trimming cost V 4 bases and J 4 bases; bases outside gene matches: 2. The CDR3 spells CAISGQGTTEAFF. The CDR3 DNA follows: TGTGCCATCAGTGGACAGGGGACCACTGAAGCTTTCTTT.

This clonotype was counted at least ten times. The CDR3 DNA is TGCAGTGCTCGTCCCAGCGGGAGGAGGTCAGATACGCAGTATTTT. It translates to CSARPSGRRSDTQYF. The J gene is TRBJ2-3, the V gene TRBV20-1, with 9 positions matching TRBD2. The CDR3 is 15 amino acids. Germline assignment: CDR1 DFQATT and CDR2 SNEGSKA (reference sequence). V shed 5 bases and J 4 bases; nucleotides not matched to a gene: 10.

About this clonotype itself: Just one base apart from a much larger clone, this may be a read error. This chain links TRBV11-2 with TRBJ2-1, with a possible D match to TRBD1 (5 bases). Trimming cost V 5 bases and J 9 bases, with 14 bases left between them. The CDR3 contains 13 residues. Germline assignment: CDR1 SGHAT and CDR2 FQNNGV. The CDR3 DNA follows: TGTGCCAGCAGCGGTCAGGGTGTCGGTGAGCAGTTCTTC. This codes for CASSGQGVGEQFF.

Ten or more counts support this clonotype. The chain couples TRBV7-8 to TRBJ1-2, with D unclear. Per germline, CDR1 SGHVS and CDR2 FQNEAQ. V lost 1 base and J 9 bases, leaving 15 bases between the germline ends. The CDR3 has 14 amino acids. In DNA, the CDR3 is TGTGCCAGCAGCTTAGGTGGCTCTGCCCGCAGCTACACCTTC. Its protein product is CASSLGGSARSYTF.

There are many counts of this clonotype. This sequence joins TRBV4-1 and TRBJ2-3, with a weak D call TRBD2 (6 bases). This CDR3 is built from 16 residues. Germline values: CDR1 MGHRA, CDR2 YSYEKL. The V gene lost 0 bases and the J gene lost 8 bases, with 18 bases spanning the gap. The CDR3 DNA follows: TGCGCCAGCAGCCAAGATCCCCGACTAGGCGAAGTTACGCAGTATTTT. Amino acids: CASSQDPRLGEVTQYF.

There are many counts of this clonotype. The J gene is TRBJ1-2, the V gene TRBV30; D call uncertain. The CDR3 runs to 16 residues. V was trimmed by 0 bases and J by 3 bases, leaving 17 bases between them. CDR1 is GTSNPN, CDR2 SVGIG, per germline (reference sequence). The CDR3 DNA reads as TGTGCCTGGAGTGTACGGTGGGGATTTCGGCACTATGGCTACACCTTC. Translation gives CAWSVRWGFRHYGYTF.

This clonotype has at least ten counts. The gene calls are TRBV20-1 and TRBJ2-3; 9 bases map to TRBD2. This CDR3 is built from 16 residues. The trim removed 5 bases at V and 7 bases at J, leaving 16 bases unmatched. Per the germline V gene, CDR1 is DFQATT and CDR2 is SNEGSKA (reference sequence). CDR3 bases: TGCAGTGCTTTTCGGCCGGGACTAGCTCGAGGGCATACGCAGTATTTT. Translating gives CSAFRPGLARGHTQYF.

The table lists this clonotype with a few counts. This could be a read error, since a much larger clone is one nucleotide away. This chain connects TRBV12-5 to TRBJ1-2, with D uncertain. Germline CDR1 LGHNT, CDR2 FRNRAP. The V gene lost 7 bases and the J gene lost 4 bases, with 16 bases spanning the gap. CDR3 length equals 14 residues. In DNA, the CDR3 is TGTGCTAGTGTTTTCGACCCAGTCGGCTATGGCTACACCTTC. This encodes CASVFDPVGYGYTF.

This clonotype was observed once. One end of the junction varies from germline; a read error may be responsible. The CDR3 DNA reads as TGCGCCATCAACGCGGGTGGGGGGCCCCAGCGTTTT. It yields the protein CAINAGGGPQRF. The chain combines TRBV10-3 with TRBJ1-5; D may be TRBD1 (6 bases). The CDR3 is 12 amino acids. Germline V lookup: CDR1 ENHRY, CDR2 SYGVKD.

There are many counts of this clonotype. V is TRBV12-3 or TRBV12-4 and J is TRBJ2-3; the D gene is possibly TRBD1 (5 bases). With 5 bases removed from V and 4 bases from J, the gap between germline ends came to 13 bases. The CDR3 totals 14 residues. CDR3 amino acids: CASSPFLGADTQYF. CDR3 in DNA: TGTGCCAGCAGTCCCTTCCTAGGGGCAGATACGCAGTATTTT.

The sample holds many counts of this clonotype. The V call is TRBV4-2, the J call TRBJ1-4, with 7 bases lining up with TRBD1. Per germline, CDR1 LGHNA and CDR2 YNFKEQ. This CDR3 region has 18 residues. After removal of 0 bases from V and 5 bases from J, the junction contained 12 bases not matched to a gene. This CDR3 is CASSQESRGTAQNEKLFF. CDR3 nucleotides: TGTGCCAGCAGCCAAGAGTCGAGGGGGACAGCGCAGAATGAAAAACTGTTTTTT.

The J gene is TRBJ2-7, the V gene TRBV3-1, with 7 bases aligning to TRBD1. Trimming removed 4 bases from V and 3 bases from J; junction bases left unmatched: 12. The CDR3 totals 16 residues. Germline lookup yields CDR1 LGHDT and CDR2 YNNKEL (reference sequence). The CDR3 DNA is TGTGCCAGCAGCCCCCGACTGGGGACAGCCAACTACGAGCAGTACTTC. This sequence encodes CASSPRLGTANYEQYF.

The gene calls are TRBV7-2 and TRBJ2-3; the match to TRBD2 covers 7 bases. The germline gives CDR1 SGHTA, CDR2 FQGNSA. The CDR3 has 13 residues. Trimming at V came to 5 bases and at J to 6 bases, leaving 5 bases not matched to a gene. DNA of the CDR3: TGTGCCAGCAGCCCCAGCGGGACTGATACGCAGTATTTT. Encoded protein: CASSPSGTDTQYF.

In its sample, this clonotype was seen many times. V is TRBV6-4 and J is TRBJ1-2, with a weak D call TRBD1 (6 bases). From germline, CDR1 is MRHNA and CDR2 SNTAGT. This CDR3 is 18 amino acids long. V was pared by 4 bases and J by 1 base, with 22 bases between. CDR3 amino acids: CASSAPDRPASLNYGYTF. CDR3 DNA sequence: TGTGCCAGCAGTGCCCCCGACAGGCCTGCCTCTCTTAACTATGGCTACACCTTC.